Listed below are T cell receptor beta chains from one sample, sequenced in a study of cytomegalovirus exposure and HLA in healthy donors. The data were produced by immunoSEQ multiplex PCR, yet TCRdb's version contains in-frame clones alone and is incomplete. The sample contains some 160,000 clones, roughly 80% of which appear only once. Input material: PBMCs. Receptors were obtained from a man aged 55 to 70 in good health and CMV-seronegative. Both conserved end residues are part of each CDR3. The order of the fields is clone size, D gene, CDR3 length, J gene, V gene, CDR3 protein, CDR3 DNA. The D gene is left open where the match is weak. Some rows have no size entry. The others give once, few or many, or a class for an expanded clone.

NA | TRBD1 | 14 | TRBJ1-5 | TRBV5-4 | CASSIQGVGQPQHF | TGTGCCAGCAGCATACAGGGGGTGGGTCAGCCCCAGCATTTT
NA | NA | 16 | TRBJ2-1 | TRBV2 | CASSDSLANIYNEQFF | TGTGCCAGCAGTGATAGTCTAGCTAACATTTACAATGAGCAGTTCTTC
NA | TRBD2 | 16 | TRBJ2-5 | TRBV7-3 | CASSLLAGGFGETQYF | TGTGCCAGCAGCTTACTAGCGGGAGGGTTTGGCGAGACCCAGTACTTC
NA | TRBD2 | 18 | TRBJ2-6 | TRBV5-4 | CASSPGLAGGGGANVLTF | TGTGCCAGCAGCCCGGGACTAGCGGGAGGAGGTGGGGCCAACGTCCTGACTTTC
NA | TRBD1 | 15 | TRBJ2-1 | TRBV12-5 | CASGLAETGFGEQFF | TGTGCTAGTGGTTTGGCCGAGACAGGGTTCGGTGAGCAGTTCTTC
once | NA | 16 | TRBJ2-2 | TRBV7-9 | CASSPQGLVDTGELFF | TGTGCCAGCAGCCCCCAGGGTCTAGTGGACACCGGGGAGCTGTTTTTT
few | NA | 13 | TRBJ2-1 | TRBV7-2 | CASSLGPNNEQFF | TGTGCCAGCAGCTTAGGTCCCAACAATGAGCAGTTCTTC
NA | TRBD2 | 17 | TRBJ2-3 | TRBV7-2 | CASSTRTSGRATDTQYF | TGTGCCAGCAGCACCAGGACTAGCGGGAGAGCCACAGATACGCAGTATTTT
NA | TRBD2 | 18 | TRBJ2-7 | TRBV18 | CASSPREVLAGVTYEQYF | TGTGCCAGCTCACCCCGGGAGGTGCTAGCGGGAGTAACCTACGAGCAGTACTTC
NA | TRBD1 | 17 | TRBJ2-3 | TRBV2 | CASSEGATGVSTDTQYF | TGTGCCAGCAGTGAAGGGGCGACAGGGGTTTCCACAGATACGCAGTATTTT
NA | TRBD1 | 15 | TRBJ2-2 | TRBV30 | CAWSGDDRGTGELFF | TGTGCCTGGAGTGGCGACGACAGGGGAACCGGGGAGCTGTTTTTT
once | NA | 14 | TRBJ2-7 | TRBV10-1 | CASSASGDSGEQYF | TGCGCCAGCAGTGCCTCAGGGGATTCGGGCGAGCAGTACTTC
few | TRBD2 | 16 | TRBJ2-3 | TRBV5-1 | CASSLGTSQPSYTQYF | TGCGCCAGCAGCTTGGGGACTAGCCAACCGAGTTATACGCAGTATTTT
NA | TRBD2 | 16 | TRBJ2-1 | TRBV4-3 | CASSQEWTSGYNEQFF | TGCGCCAGCAGCCAAGAATGGACTAGCGGTTACAATGAGCAGTTCTTC
NA | NA | 16 | TRBJ2-2 | TRBV5-1 | CASNREGGLVNGELFF | TGCGCCAGCAACCGCGAGGGCGGGCTGGTGAACGGGGAGCTGTTTTTT
NA | TRBD2 | 14 | TRBJ2-1 | TRBV10-3 | CAISDGAGAREQFF | TGTGCCATCAGTGATGGGGCGGGAGCACGGGAGCAGTTCTTC
NA | NA | 16 | TRBJ2-5 | TRBV27 | CASSPEAARAQETQYF | TGTGCCAGCAGTCCAGAGGCAGCCAGAGCCCAAGAGACCCAGTACTTC
NA | TRBD1 | 15 | TRBJ1-2 | TRBV6-1 | CASSEAVTGWYGYTF | TGTGCCAGCAGTGAAGCCGTGACAGGGTGGTATGGCTACACCTTC
NA | NA | 12 | TRBJ2-1 | TRBV4-3 | CASRSTLNEQFF | TGCGCCAGCAGGTCGACTCTCAATGAGCAGTTCTTC
NA | TRBD2 | 13 | TRBJ2-7 | TRBV29-1 | CSSGGGSMNEQYF | TGCAGCTCCGGCGGGGGTTCAATGAACGAGCAGTACTTC
once | NA | 13 | TRBJ1-2 | TRBV6-6 | CASHRGREYGYPF | TGTGCCTCCCATCGGGGGAGGGAATACGGCTACCCCTTC
NA | NA | 14 | TRBJ2-5 | TRBV6-1 | CASRLDSGFGTQYF | TGTGCCAGCAGGCTGGACAGCGGATTCGGGACCCAGTACTTC
NA | NA | 17 | TRBJ2-7 | TRBV27 | CASTVYGVSKKQGFLYF | TGTGCCAGCACAGTTTATGGGGTCTCAAAGAAACAGGGATTTCTGTACTTC
NA | NA | 16 | TRBJ1-5 | TRBV5-6 | CASSEPPGTNNQPQHF | TGTGCCAGCAGCGAGCCCCCCGGGACAAACAATCAGCCCCAGCATTTT
NA | TRBD2 | 16 | TRBJ2-2 | TRBV5-1 | CASSLVGGGTTGELFF | TGCGCCAGCAGCTTGGTAGGCGGGGGGACCACCGGGGAGCTGTTTTTT
once | NA | 15 | TRBJ2-5 | TRBV19 | CASSIRRQTKETQYF | TGTGCCAGTAGTATTCGTCGACAGACAAAAGAGACCCAGTACTTC
NA | NA | 15 | TRBJ1-3 | TRBV6-5 | CASRNDRTAGNTIYF | TGTGCCAGCAGAAACGACCGGACAGCTGGAAACACCATATATTTT
NA | NA | 16 | TRBJ2-1 | TRBV15 | CATSRGGGGADNEQFF | TGTGCCACCAGCAGAGGCGGTGGCGGGGCCGATAATGAGCAGTTCTTC
few | NA | 11 | TRBJ2-3 | TRBV27 | CASSLTDTQYF | TGTGCCAGCAGCCTCACAGATACGCAGTATTTT
NA | TRBD2 | 15 | TRBJ2-1 | TRBV6-6 | CASSPSGGTNNEQFF | TGTGCCAGCAGTCCGTCGGGGGGAACAAACAATGAGCAGTTCTTC
NA | NA | 12 | TRBJ1-2 | TRBV28 | CASNPQGSGYPF | TGTGCCAGCAACCCTCAGGGGTCTGGCTACCCCTTC
NA | TRBD1 | 15 | TRBJ1-1 | TRBV18 | CASSDPTGGRTEAFF | TGTGCCAGCTCAGATCCGACAGGGGGTCGTACTGAAGCTTTCTTT
NA | TRBD1 | 14 | TRBJ2-5 | TRBV19 | CASSLGQGEETQYF | TGTGCCAGTAGTCTCGGACAGGGGGAGGAGACCCAGTACTTC
NA | NA | 16 | TRBJ1-5 | TRBV19 | CASSIITVAGNQPQHF | TGTGCCAGTAGTATAATAACAGTCGCAGGAAATCAGCCCCAGCATTTT
NA | TRBD1 | 14 | TRBJ1-1 | TRBV27 | CASRKQGASTEAFF | TGTGCCAGCAGGAAACAGGGGGCCAGCACTGAAGCTTTCTTT
NA | TRBD2 | 15 | TRBJ2-3 | TRBV19 | CASRRAGILTDTQYF | TGTGCCAGCCGCAGAGCGGGGATACTCACAGATACGCAGTATTTT
NA | NA | 14 | TRBJ2-7 | TRBV30 | CAWSAPPGRYEQYF | TGTGCCTGGAGCGCCCCTCCGGGTCGGTACGAGCAGTACTTC
few | TRBD2 | 15 | TRBJ2-7 | TRBV5-1 | CASSLTSGHSYEQYF | TGCGCCAGCAGCTTAACTAGCGGACACTCCTACGAGCAGTACTTC
once | NA | 11 | TRBJ1-4 | TRBV19 | CASSLFEKLFF | TGTGCCAGTAGCCTCTTCGAAAAACTGTTTTTT
NA | NA | 15 | TRBJ2-7 | TRBV10-3 | CAISEGAGASYEQYF | TGTGCCATCAGTGAGGGGGCAGGGGCCTCCTACGAGCAGTACTTC
NA | NA | 14 | TRBJ2-5 | TRBV27 | CASSLIGQQETQYF | TGTGCCAGCAGTTTGATAGGACAGCAAGAGACCCAGTACTTC
NA | TRBD1 | 16 | TRBJ1-2 | TRBV30 | CAWRSIRDRINYGYTF | TGTGCCTGGAGATCAATCCGGGACAGGATTAACTATGGCTACACCTTC
NA | NA | 13 | TRBJ2-7 | TRBV5-6 | CATKRQYSYEQYF | TGTGCCACCAAGCGGCAGTACTCCTACGAGCAGTACTTC
NA | TRBD1 | 12 | TRBJ1-2 | TRBV14 | CASSPGGKGYTF | TGTGCCAGCAGCCCAGGGGGGAAGGGCTACACCTTC
NA | NA | 14 | TRBJ2-3 | TRBV7-9 | CASSLREGTDTQYF | TGTGCCAGCAGCTTAAGAGAGGGCACAGATACGCAGTATTTT
NA | TRBD1 | 15 | TRBJ1-4 | TRBV7-9 | CASSLVTGLDEKLFF | TGTGCCAGCAGCTTAGTGACAGGGTTGGATGAAAAACTGTTTTTT
NA | NA | 18 | TRBJ2-4 | TRBV14 | CASSPTGAGSLTKNIQYF | TGTGCCAGCAGCCCCACAGGGGCGGGGAGTTTAACCAAAAACATTCAGTACTTC
NA | TRBD2 | 16 | TRBJ2-3 | TRBV18 | CASSPSLAGTTDTQYF | TGTGCCAGCTCTCCATCCCTAGCGGGGACCACAGATACGCAGTATTTT